This is a list of T cell receptor beta chains from one sample in a study of shared clonotypes between healthy human individuals. Data came from immunoSEQ multiplex PCR; TCRdb stores just in-frame clones and leaves some out. This table has 2 million to 2.5 million clones, roughly 93% appearing once. Sequencing was done on a sample of naive CD4+ T cells from PBMCs. The source is a young man in good health. Some clones in this sample may be carry-over from other donors' samples. Both conserved end residues are part of each CDR3. The order of the fields is clone size, J gene, D gene, V gene, CDR3 protein, CDR3 DNA. The D gene is left open where the match is weak. For some rows the clone size is stated as once, few or many, or as a class when expanded; others skip it.

clone size: NA; J gene: TRBJ1-1; D gene: TRBD1; V gene: TRBV10-3; CDR3 protein: CATTTGVSTEAFF; CDR3 DNA: TGTGCCACCACGACAGGGGTCAGCACTGAAGCTTTCTTT
clone size: NA; J gene: TRBJ2-7; D gene: TRBD1; V gene: TRBV6-6; CDR3 protein: CASSYGTGYEQYF; CDR3 DNA: TGTGCCAGCAGTTACGGGACAGGCTACGAGCAGTACTTC
clone size: NA; J gene: TRBJ1-4; D gene: NA; V gene: TRBV5-1; CDR3 protein: CASSLGASINEKLFF; CDR3 DNA: TGCGCCAGCAGCTTGGGGGCCAGCATTAATGAAAAACTGTTTTTT
clone size: NA; J gene: TRBJ2-7; D gene: NA; V gene: TRBV28; CDR3 protein: CASSRWTVSYEQYF; CDR3 DNA: TGTGCCAGCAGCCGCTGGACGGTCTCCTACGAGCAGTACTTC
clone size: NA; J gene: TRBJ1-1; D gene: TRBD1; V gene: TRBV7-3; CDR3 protein: CASSPSTGEATEAFF; CDR3 DNA: TGTGCCAGCAGCCCAAGCACAGGGGAGGCCACTGAAGCTTTCTTT
clone size: NA; J gene: TRBJ2-2; D gene: NA; V gene: TRBV5-1; CDR3 protein: CASSSFGTGELFF; CDR3 DNA: TGCGCCAGCAGCTCGTTCGGCACCGGGGAGCTGTTTTTT
clone size: NA; J gene: TRBJ1-1; D gene: NA; V gene: TRBV19; CDR3 protein: CASSILTGEAFF; CDR3 DNA: TGTGCCAGTAGTATTCTTACAGGGGAAGCTTTCTTT
clone size: NA; J gene: TRBJ2-1; D gene: NA; V gene: TRBV6-6; CDR3 protein: CASSYLSYNEQFF; CDR3 DNA: TGTGCCAGCAGTTACCTCTCCTACAATGAGCAGTTCTTC
clone size: NA; J gene: TRBJ2-3; D gene: TRBD1; V gene: TRBV7-9; CDR3 protein: CASSPGTGHDDTQYF; CDR3 DNA: TGTGCCAGCAGCCCCGGGACAGGGCATGATGATACGCAGTATTTT
clone size: NA; J gene: TRBJ1-2; D gene: NA; V gene: TRBV28; CDR3 protein: CASSRTVFYGYTF; CDR3 DNA: TGTGCCAGCAGTCGTACAGTCTTCTATGGCTACACCTTC
clone size: NA; J gene: TRBJ2-7; D gene: NA; V gene: TRBV10-3; CDR3 protein: CAISEHQEQQYF; CDR3 DNA: TGTGCCATCAGCGAGCATCAGGAACAGCAGTACTTC
clone size: NA; J gene: TRBJ2-1; D gene: NA; V gene: TRBV7-3; CDR3 protein: CASSLGGAEGNEQFF; CDR3 DNA: TGTGCCAGCAGCCTAGGGGGGGCTGAGGGCAATGAGCAGTTCTTC
clone size: NA; J gene: TRBJ2-3; D gene: NA; V gene: TRBV6-6; CDR3 protein: CASSFPSTDTQYF; CDR3 DNA: TGTGCCAGCAGTTTCCCCTCCACAGATACGCAGTATTTT
clone size: NA; J gene: TRBJ2-7; D gene: NA; V gene: TRBV28; CDR3 protein: CASSFRPSYEQYF; CDR3 DNA: TGTGCCAGCAGTTTTAGACCCTCCTACGAGCAGTACTTC
clone size: NA; J gene: TRBJ2-7; D gene: TRBD2; V gene: TRBV28; CDR3 protein: CASSLTSGYYEQYF; CDR3 DNA: TGTGCCAGCAGTCTGACTAGCGGGTACTACGAGCAGTACTTC
clone size: NA; J gene: TRBJ2-2; D gene: TRBD2; V gene: TRBV10-1; CDR3 protein: CASSAGTSGRGPGELFF; CDR3 DNA: TGCGCCAGCAGTGCGGGGACTAGCGGGAGAGGTCCCGGGGAGCTGTTTTTT
clone size: NA; J gene: TRBJ1-2; D gene: TRBD1; V gene: TRBV30; CDR3 protein: CAWFKGQGDMANYGYTF; CDR3 DNA: TGTGCCTGGTTTAAGGGACAGGGGGATATGGCGAACTATGGCTACACCTTC
clone size: NA; J gene: TRBJ2-1; D gene: NA; V gene: TRBV13; CDR3 protein: CASSLVSGGPHEQFF; CDR3 DNA: TGTGCCAGCAGCTTAGTGAGTGGGGGTCCTCATGAGCAGTTCTTC
clone size: NA; J gene: TRBJ2-3; D gene: TRBD1; V gene: TRBV2; CDR3 protein: CASQPGQPTDTQYF; CDR3 DNA: TGTGCCAGCCAACCGGGACAGCCCACAGATACGCAGTATTTT
clone size: NA; J gene: TRBJ1-2; D gene: TRBD1; V gene: TRBV27; CDR3 protein: CASSSRDRVSGYTF; CDR3 DNA: TGTGCCAGCAGTTCCCGGGACAGGGTATCTGGCTACACCTTC
clone size: NA; J gene: TRBJ2-7; D gene: NA; V gene: TRBV5-1; CDR3 protein: CASSLPGAEQYF; CDR3 DNA: TGCGCCAGCAGCTTGCCAGGCGCCGAGCAGTACTTC
clone size: NA; J gene: TRBJ1-3; D gene: NA; V gene: TRBV28; CDR3 protein: CASSLGGPGNTIYF; CDR3 DNA: TGTGCCAGCAGTTTAGGGGGCCCCGGAAACACCATATATTTT
clone size: NA; J gene: TRBJ1-2; D gene: TRBD1; V gene: TRBV5-4; CDR3 protein: CASSSDRGLTGYTF; CDR3 DNA: TGTGCCAGCAGCAGCGACAGGGGCTTAACTGGCTACACCTTC
clone size: NA; J gene: TRBJ2-7; D gene: TRBD2; V gene: TRBV9; CDR3 protein: CASSTTGGSYEQYF; CDR3 DNA: TGTGCCAGCAGCACAACGGGGGGGTCCTACGAGCAGTACTTC
clone size: NA; J gene: TRBJ1-2; D gene: NA; V gene: TRBV7-2; CDR3 protein: CASSLAPILNYGYTF; CDR3 DNA: TGTGCCAGCAGCTTAGCGCCAATCCTTAACTATGGCTACACCTTC
clone size: NA; J gene: TRBJ2-2; D gene: TRBD2; V gene: TRBV5-4; CDR3 protein: CASSLGVFGGSPTGELFF; CDR3 DNA: TGTGCCAGCAGCTTGGGGGTCTTCGGCGGGAGTCCCACCGGGGAGCTGTTTTTT
clone size: NA; J gene: TRBJ2-7; D gene: NA; V gene: TRBV6-5; CDR3 protein: CASSSRNRYEQYF; CDR3 DNA: TGTGCCAGCAGTTCCAGGAACAGATACGAGCAGTACTTC
clone size: once; J gene: TRBJ1-1; D gene: NA; V gene: TRBV9; CDR3 protein: CASSKKTVSTEAFF; CDR3 DNA: TGTGCCAGCAGCAAGAAGACAGTGTCGACTGAAGCTTTCTTT
clone size: NA; J gene: TRBJ2-7; D gene: TRBD1; V gene: TRBV28; CDR3 protein: CASRTARGSAGGYEQYF; CDR3 DNA: TGTGCCAGCAGAACCGCTAGGGGGTCTGCAGGGGGCTACGAGCAGTACTTC
clone size: NA; J gene: TRBJ2-7; D gene: NA; V gene: TRBV28; CDR3 protein: CASKSASGYEQYF; CDR3 DNA: TGTGCCAGCAAGTCGGCCTCTGGCTACGAGCAGTACTTC
clone size: NA; J gene: TRBJ2-3; D gene: TRBD2; V gene: TRBV6-1; CDR3 protein: CASSGAGATDTQYF; CDR3 DNA: TGTGCCAGCAGTGGAGCGGGAGCGACAGATACGCAGTATTTT
clone size: NA; J gene: TRBJ2-3; D gene: NA; V gene: TRBV5-4; CDR3 protein: CASSLGGTYPDTQYF; CDR3 DNA: TGTGCCAGCAGCTTGGGAGGGACTTATCCAGATACGCAGTATTTT
clone size: NA; J gene: TRBJ2-5; D gene: NA; V gene: TRBV29-1; CDR3 protein: CSVSGQQGKYQETQYF; CDR3 DNA: TGCAGCGTTTCCGGACAACAGGGAAAGTACCAAGAGACCCAGTACTTC
clone size: NA; J gene: TRBJ1-1; D gene: TRBD1; V gene: TRBV11-2; CDR3 protein: CASSPGTGSGTEAFF; CDR3 DNA: TGTGCCAGCAGCCCCGGGACAGGGTCGGGCACTGAAGCTTTCTTT
clone size: NA; J gene: TRBJ2-7; D gene: NA; V gene: TRBV30; CDR3 protein: CASTGGGSYEQYF; CDR3 DNA: TGTGCCTCCACCGGGGGCGGCTCCTACGAGCAGTACTTC
clone size: NA; J gene: TRBJ2-2; D gene: NA; V gene: TRBV29-1; CDR3 protein: CSVEGGLGTGELFF; CDR3 DNA: TGCAGCGTTGAAGGGGGGCTCGGCACCGGGGAGCTGTTTTTT
clone size: NA; J gene: TRBJ1-4; D gene: NA; V gene: TRBV5-1; CDR3 protein: CASSLAGGENEKLFF; CDR3 DNA: TGCGCCAGCAGCTTGGCGGGGGGCGAAAATGAAAAACTGTTTTTT